This TCR beta chain was captured in a study of T-cell reconstitution after alpha-beta-depleted transplantation in children. This clonotype was counted ten times or more. The authors prepared the TCRbeta library with unique molecular identifiers. TCRdb passed the PCR reads through MiXCR, listing each CDR3 protein once. This sample has 480,000 or so distinct CDR3 sequences; about 10% occur once, and the top ten carry roughly 2%. With V trimmed by 5 bases and J by 0 bases, 12 bases remained unmatched. Per the germline V gene, CDR1 is SGHRS and CDR2 is YFSETQ. The CDR3 covers 17 residues. This clonotype originated in a child aged 2-15 years with inherited bone marrow failure, due to receive a stem cell transplant. Source: PBMCs, taken before TCRalphabeta/CD19-depleted stem cell transplant. This chain joins TRBV5-1 and TRBJ2-7, with TRBD2 identical over 9 bases. The CDR3 nucleotides are TGCGCCAGCAGGATGGGGGCGGGAGGGCCGAGCTCCTACGAGCAGTACTTC. Residues: CASRMGAGGPSSYEQYF.